Presented here are 25 T cell receptor beta chains from one specimen sequenced in a study of T cell clonotyping in hematopoietic cell transplantation. Measured with immunoSEQ multiplex PCR; TCRdb has only the in-frame clones, and not every one. The table includes more than 12,000 clones, 94% detected once. The sequencing here drew on PBMCs, taken 30 days after allogeneic stem cell transplant. Receptors were obtained from a male patient in his sixties who had an allogeneic stem cell transplant from an unrelated donor, so the T cells may come from the graft donor. Some clones in this sample may be carry-over from other donors' samples.

The chain joins TRBV10-3 to TRBJ1-5; 7 bases agree with TRBD1. The CDR3 is 15 amino acids. The trim removed 0 bases at V and 6 bases at J, leaving 5 bases unmatched. Germline CDR1 ENHRY, CDR2 SYGVKD. The DNA of the CDR3 is TGTGCCATCAGTGAGTCTGAGACAGGGCTTCAGCCCCAGCATTTT. Translated, it gives CAISESETGLQPQHF.

The rearrangement joins TRBV5-1 to TRBJ1-4, with D unclear. Trimming removed 6 bases at V and 8 bases at J, with 20 bases between. CDR3 size: 15 residues. In germline, CDR1 is SGHRS, CDR2 YFSETQ. CDR3 sequence (DNA): TGCGCCAGCACTTGGCGGGGTGACGAAGGGGAAAAACTGTTTTTT. Translation gives CASTWRGDEGEKLFF.

This rearrangement joins TRBV4-3 to TRBJ1-4, with D tentatively TRBD1 (5 bases). The CDR3 spans 15 residues. The germline gives CDR1 LGHNA, CDR2 YSLEER. With 0 bases removed from V and 5 bases from J, the gap between germline ends came to 10 bases. In DNA, the CDR3 is TGCGCCAGCAGCCAAGACTGGGGGAAAAATGAAAAACTGTTTTTT. Amino acids: CASSQDWGKNEKLFF.

This sequence joins TRBV7-8 and TRBJ2-3; 10 positions agree with TRBD1. V was pared by 9 bases and J by 6 bases, with 6 bases of the junction left unmatched. This CDR3 contains 13 residues. The germline CDR1 and CDR2 sequences are SGHVS and FQNEAQ. This chain's CDR3 is CASGQGVGDTQYF. For the CDR3, the DNA is TGTGCCAGTGGACAGGGGGTTGGGGATACGCAGTATTTT.

Here the CDR3 reads CATTRQGAEAFF. In nucleotides, the CDR3 is TGTGCCACCACGCGTCAGGGCGCTGAAGCTTTCTTT. This rearrangement joins TRBV19 to TRBJ1-1; weak D call: TRBD1 (5 bases). V lost 10 bases and J lost 6, with 15 bases in between. Germline assignment: CDR1 LNHDA and CDR2 SQIVND (reference sequence). The CDR3 consists of 12 residues. The whole variable domain, remainder taken from reference TRBV19 and TRBJ1-1, is DGGITQSPKYLFRKEGQNVTLSCEQNLNHDAMYWYRQDPGQGLRLIYYSQIVNDFQKGDIAEGYSVSREKKESFPLTVTSAQKNPTAFYLCATTRQGAEAFFGQGTRLTVV.

The chain couples TRBV29-1 to TRBJ1-2; 9 bases agree with TRBD1. Germline assignment: CDR1 SQVTM and CDR2 ANQGSEA. This CDR3 has 11 amino acids. The V and J ends lost 6 bases and 8 bases, in that order; junction bases with no gene match: 4. The CDR3 sequence: CSVDRGWGYTF. In DNA form, the CDR3 reads TGCAGCGTGGACAGGGGTTGGGGCTACACCTTC.

J is TRBJ2-3 and V is TRBV25-1, with 10 bases that match TRBD2. The germline CDR1 and CDR2 sequences are MGHDK and SYGVNS. V shed 4 bases and J 5 bases; nucleotides not matched to a gene: 6. This CDR3 region has 15 residues. In DNA form, the CDR3 reads TGTGCCAGCAGTGTAAGCGGGAGGGCAATAGATACGCAGTATTTT. It specifies CASSVSGRAIDTQYF.

CDR3 amino acids: CASSVALEGEQYF. The CDR3 DNA reads TGTGCCAGCAGCGTAGCACTAGAGGGCGAGCAGTACTTC. The J gene is TRBJ2-7, the V gene TRBV9; D might be TRBD2 (5 bases). CDR3 length: 13 residues. Germline V gene data show CDR1 as SGDLS and CDR2 as YYNGEE. V was pared by 0 bases and J by 6 bases, with 10 bases between.

The chain couples TRBV6-5 to TRBJ2-7; D is undetermined. The CDR3 is 15 residues long. V dropped 6 bases and J dropped 2 bases, with 17 bases sitting between them. Germline-derived CDR1 and CDR2 are MNHEY and SVGAGI. CDR3: CASSPQVATTYEQYF. The CDR3 nucleotides read TGTGCCAGCAGCCCTCAAGTAGCCACGACCTACGAGCAGTACTTC.

The chain couples TRBV7-2 to TRBJ1-3; no clear D gene. The V gene lost 5 bases and the J gene lost 1 base, with 6 bases spanning the gap. Germline CDR1 reads SGHTA; CDR2 reads FQGNSA. This CDR3 is 13 amino acids long. The CDR3 spells CASSQQSGNTIYF. Here the CDR3 DNA reads TGTGCCAGCAGCCAGCAATCTGGAAACACCATATATTTT.

The genes are TRBV27 and TRBJ1-1, with D perhaps matching TRBD1 (5 bases). V was cut by 8 bases and J by 7 bases, with 17 bases left in between. Germline V gene lookup returns CDR1 MNHEY and CDR2 SMNVEV (reference sequence). CDR3 length: 13 amino acids. DNA of the CDR3: TGTGCCAGCTTTCCTGTGGGGCTCGGTGAAGCTTTCTTT. It codes for CASFPVGLGEAFF.

The chain recombines TRBV2 with TRBJ2-7; D perhaps matches TRBD1 (6 bases). Germline V CDR1 and CDR2: SNHLY, FYNNEI. Trimming shortened V by 3 bases and J by 0 bases, and 15 bases separated the two germline ends. CDR3 length: 16 amino acids. The CDR3 here is CASSDSDRRRSYEQYF. Here the CDR3 DNA reads TGTGCCAGCAGTGACTCTGACAGGAGACGCTCCTACGAGCAGTACTTC.

The V call is TRBV4-1, the J call TRBJ1-6; TRBD1 might be the D (5 bases). The CDR3 extends over 18 amino acids. V was trimmed by 1 base and J by 6 bases, leaving 19 bases between them. CDR1 is MGHRA, CDR2 YSYEKL, per germline. CDR3 in DNA: TGCGCCAGCAGCCAAGTACAACCGGCGCAGGGACCTAATTCACCCCTCCACTTT. Residues: CASSQVQPAQGPNSPLHF.

V and J are TRBV7-9 and TRBJ1-2; 7 nucleotides align to TRBD1. V shed 2 bases, J shed 3 bases, and the junction held 9 bases outside the gene matches. The CDR3 extends over 16 amino acids. Germline assignment: CDR1 SEHNR and CDR2 FQNEAQ (reference sequence). CDR3 nucleotide sequence: TGTGCCAGCAGCTTAACGCAGCAGGGGGGATACTATGGCTACACCTTC. Its protein is CASSLTQQGGYYGYTF.

V usage is TRBV5-4 and J usage is TRBJ2-3; D possibly uses TRBD1 or TRBD2 (6 bases each). The CDR3 consists of 14 residues. Trimming shortened V by 5 bases and J by 4 bases, and 14 bases separated the two germline ends. Per germline, CDR1 SGHNT and CDR2 YYREEE (reference sequence). The CDR3 sequence is CASSWAGGPDTQYF. The CDR3 nucleotides read TGTGCCAGCAGTTGGGCCGGGGGCCCAGATACGCAGTATTTT.

The J gene is TRBJ2-7, the V gene TRBV7-2; TRBD2 agrees at 13 bases. The CDR3 loop spans 15 amino acids. V gave up 1 base and J gave up 10 bases; unmatched junction bases: 7. Germline CDR1 and CDR2: SGHTA and FQGNSA. The CDR3 coding sequence is TGTGCCAGCAGCTTAGGGGGGACTAGCGGGGAGCAACAGTACTTC. As protein: CASSLGGTSGEQQYF.

This clone was detected only once. This rearrangement joins TRBV5-6 to TRBJ1-3, with no clear D. The V gene lost 4 bases and the J gene lost 2 bases, with 10 bases spanning the gap. The germline gives CDR1 SGHDT, CDR2 YYEEEE. This CDR3 has 14 amino acids. The CDR3 bases are TGTGCCAGCAGCCGGACCCAGGCTGGAAACACCATATATTTT. This gives the protein CASSRTQAGNTIYF.

The rearrangement joins TRBV6-1 to TRBJ1-3; 8 positions agree with TRBD1. The CDR3 consists of 15 residues. V lost 6 bases to trimming and J lost 5 bases; unmatched junction nucleotides: 9. The germline CDR1 and CDR2 sequences are MNHNS and SASEGT. The CDR3 coding sequence is TGTGCCAGCAGGTTCGGACAGGGCAGTAGAAACACCATATATTTT. As protein: CASRFGQGSRNTIYF.

This rearrangement joins TRBV11-3 to TRBJ2-3; the D is unclear. Trimming removed 1 base at V and 4 bases at J, with 3 bases between. The CDR3 covers 12 residues. Germline V lookup: CDR1 SGHNT, CDR2 YENEEA. CDR3 loop: CASSLGADTQYF. Here the CDR3 DNA reads TGTGCCAGCAGCTTAGGGGCAGATACGCAGTATTTT. Complete variable domain (other parts from reference TRBV11-3 and TRBJ2-3): EAGVVQSPRYKIIEKKQPVAFWCNPISGHNTLYWYLQNLGQGPELLIRYENEEAVDDSQLPKDRFSAERLKGVDSTLKIQPAELGDSAVYLCASSLGADTQYFGPGTRLTVL.

The chain carries TRBV4-1 and TRBJ2-7; 9 nucleotides agree with TRBD1. J lost 6 bases, V lost 0 bases, and 9 bases had no gene match. There are 16 residues in the CDR3. Germline values: CDR1 MGHRA, CDR2 YSYEKL. This CDR3 reads CASSQDRGQGDSEQYF. The CDR3, as DNA: TGCGCCAGCAGCCAAGATCGGGGACAGGGAGACTCCGAGCAGTACTTC.

To note about this clone: One junction end disagrees with the germline gene, perhaps due to a read error. The chain couples TRBV20-1 to TRBJ2-7; D remains unclear. The CDR3 loop spans 9 amino acids. Germline CDR1 is DFQATT and CDR2 is SNEGSKA (reference sequence). CDR3 nucleotide sequence: TGCAGTGTTACACCGAATCGACGCTTC. As protein: CSVTPNRRF.

The V call is TRBV7-9, the J call TRBJ1-6, with D uncertain. Per the germline V gene, CDR1 is SEHNR and CDR2 is FQNEAQ (reference sequence). V shed 2 bases and J shed 11 bases, with 7 bases lying between them. The CDR3 contains 12 residues. The CDR3 coding sequence is TGTGCCAGCAGCTTACGAGGAACACCCCTCCACTTT. Translating it yields CASSLRGTPLHF.

The genes are TRBV19 and TRBJ2-7; 9 nucleotides agree with TRBD1. The V gene end was trimmed by 5 bases and the J gene end by 2 bases; junction bases not matched to a gene: 16. This CDR3 contains 18 residues. CDR1 LNHDA and CDR2 SQIVND come from the germline V gene (reference sequence). CDR3 loop: CASSFTSGQGGGAYEQYF. The CDR3 coding sequence is TGTGCCAGTAGTTTTACCTCGGGACAGGGAGGGGGAGCCTACGAGCAGTACTTC.

The chain joins TRBV11-2 to TRBJ2-7; no clear D gene. CDR1 and CDR2 from the germline V gene are SGHAT and FQNNGV. V was shortened by 1 base and J by 5 bases, with 6 bases between the two germline ends. This CDR3 has 12 amino acids. CDR3 nucleotide sequence: TGTGCCAGCAGCTTAGGTGCCAACGAGCAGTACTTC. Its translation is CASSLGANEQYF.

The chain combines TRBV27 with TRBJ1-4; D gene ambiguous. CDR3 length: 14 amino acids. Deletions cut 6 bases from V and 3 bases from J, with 11 bases between. Germline V gene sequence: CDR1 MNHEY, CDR2 SMNVEV (reference sequence). CDR3 in DNA: TGTGCCAGCAGAGGAGGGAGAGCTAATGAAAAACTGTTTTTT. This encodes CASRGGRANEKLFF.